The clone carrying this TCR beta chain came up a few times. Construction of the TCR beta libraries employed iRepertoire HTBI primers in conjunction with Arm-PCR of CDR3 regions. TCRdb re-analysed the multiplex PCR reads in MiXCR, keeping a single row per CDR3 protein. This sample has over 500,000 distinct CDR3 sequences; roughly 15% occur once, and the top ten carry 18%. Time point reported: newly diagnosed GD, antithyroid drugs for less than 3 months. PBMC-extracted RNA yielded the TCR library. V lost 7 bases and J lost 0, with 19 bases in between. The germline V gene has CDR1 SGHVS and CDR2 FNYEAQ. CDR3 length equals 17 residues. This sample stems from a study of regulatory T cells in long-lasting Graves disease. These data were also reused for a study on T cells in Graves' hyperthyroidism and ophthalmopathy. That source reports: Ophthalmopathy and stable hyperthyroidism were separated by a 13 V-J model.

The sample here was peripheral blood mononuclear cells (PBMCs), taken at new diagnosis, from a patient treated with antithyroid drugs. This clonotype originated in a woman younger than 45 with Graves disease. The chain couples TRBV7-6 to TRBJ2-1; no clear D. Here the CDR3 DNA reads TGTGCCAGCATATTGACCCCCCAGAAGAGCTCCTACAATGAGCAGTTCTTC. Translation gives CASILTPQKSSYNEQFF.